This TCR beta chain is from a study of OX40 agonist ivuxolimab in advanced cancers. Study as a whole: Patients in the trial were receiving intravenous ivuxolimab every 2 weeks, at doses of 0.01 to 10 mg/kg.

The V end lost 6 bases, the J end lost 6 bases, and 24 bases lay between the germline ends. CDR1 and CDR2 from the germline V gene are MNHEY and SMNVEV (reference sequence). This CDR3 has 16 residues. Enrollment shut out patients with autoimmune disease history or systemic immunosuppression. As to this clone: Its antigen is unidentified.

Generated by immunoSEQ multiplex PCR, the TCRdb table keeps only in-frame clones and is missing some. The sample has tens of thousands of clones; around nine tenths are singletons. Whole-study results and caveats: Normalized expansion of T-cell clones was also low for some nonresponders.

V and J are TRBV27 and TRBJ2-7; D is possibly TRBD1 (5 bases). The material sequenced was CD4+ or CD8+ T cells sorted from blood, taken in a trial of the OX40 agonist ivuxolimab. This clonotype was obtained from an adult with an advanced solid tumor such as melanoma, head and neck, liver or kidney cancer. The CDR3 region is CASRGQGRSYVREQYF. The CDR3 DNA reads TGTGCCAGCAGAGGACAAGGGCGGTCCTATGTACGCGAGCAGTACTTC.